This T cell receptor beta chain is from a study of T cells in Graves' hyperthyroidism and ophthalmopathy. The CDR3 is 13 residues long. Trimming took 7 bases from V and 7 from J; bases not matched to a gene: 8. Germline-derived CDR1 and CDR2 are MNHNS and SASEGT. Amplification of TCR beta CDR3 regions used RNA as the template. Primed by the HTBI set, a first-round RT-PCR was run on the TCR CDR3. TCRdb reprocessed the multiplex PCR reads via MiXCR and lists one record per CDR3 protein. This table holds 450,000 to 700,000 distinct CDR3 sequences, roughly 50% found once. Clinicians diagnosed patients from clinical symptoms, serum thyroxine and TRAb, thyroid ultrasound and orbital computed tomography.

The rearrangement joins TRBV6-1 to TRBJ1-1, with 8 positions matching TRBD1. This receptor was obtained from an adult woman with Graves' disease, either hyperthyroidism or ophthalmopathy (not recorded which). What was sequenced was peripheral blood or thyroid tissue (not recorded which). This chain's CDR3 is CASTDRGRSEAFF. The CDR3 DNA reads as TGTGCCAGCACAGACAGGGGTAGGAGTGAAGCTTTCTTT.